The T cell receptor beta chain described here comes from a study of read filtering for tumor transcriptome and immune sequencing. Germline CDR1 and CDR2: DFQATT and SNEGSKA (reference sequence). This CDR3 has 12 amino acids. The V and J ends lost 5 bases and 4 bases respectively, with 9 bases between them. Molecular barcoded adaptors covering alpha/delta and beta/gamma chains were used on 400 ng RNA. TCRdb reanalysed the reads using MiXCR and keeps one entry per CDR3 protein. The sample holds over 80,000 distinct CDR3 sequences, 9% to 15% seen once. Source material: a population of CD138-negative cells sorted from bone marrow. The V and J genes are TRBV20-1 and TRBJ1-3; no firm D call. The TCR sequence derives from a donor aged 40 or over with multiple myeloma. DNA for the CDR3: TGCAGTGCTTGGGTCTACGGAAACACCATATATTTT. Amino acids: CSAWVYGNTIYF.